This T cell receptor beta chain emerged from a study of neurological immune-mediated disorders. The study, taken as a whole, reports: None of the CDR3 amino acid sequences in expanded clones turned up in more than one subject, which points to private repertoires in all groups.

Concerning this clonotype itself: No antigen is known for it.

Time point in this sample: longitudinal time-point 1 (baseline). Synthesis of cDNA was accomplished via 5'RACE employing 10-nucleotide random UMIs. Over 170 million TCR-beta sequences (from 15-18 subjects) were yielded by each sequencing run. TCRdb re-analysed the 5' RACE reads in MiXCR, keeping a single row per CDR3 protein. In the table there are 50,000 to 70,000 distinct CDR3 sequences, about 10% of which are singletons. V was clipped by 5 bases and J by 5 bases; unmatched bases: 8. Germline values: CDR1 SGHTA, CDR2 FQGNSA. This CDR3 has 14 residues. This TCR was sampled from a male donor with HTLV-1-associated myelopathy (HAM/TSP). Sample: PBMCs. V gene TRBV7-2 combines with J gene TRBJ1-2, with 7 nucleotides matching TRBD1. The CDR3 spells CASSLPTGRYGYTF. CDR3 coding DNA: TGTGCCAGCAGCCTGCCGACAGGGAGGTATGGCTACACCTTC.